This T cell receptor (beta chain) emerged from a study of T-cell memory formation after mild COVID-19. Looking at the study overall: Across donors, TCR clusters were largely donor specific.

Constant-segment primers and 5'RACE yielded cDNA libraries for TCR alpha and TCR beta, each carrying sample barcodes and UMIs. TCRdb fed the 5' RACE reads into MiXCR, producing one record per CDR3 protein. Among around 340,000 distinct CDR3 sequences, roughly 13% were seen once, and the ten largest hold about a fifth. The CDR3 is made up of 14 amino acids. CDR1 SEHNR and CDR2 FQNEAQ come from the germline V gene (reference sequence). Deletions cut 5 bases from V and 1 base from J, with 10 bases between. Remarks on this clonotype: Its antigen is currently unknown.

Study-wide findings and caveats: Shrinking CD4+ clones resided mostly in CM and EM, and CD8+ ones in EMRA.

The receptor's source is a man aged 18 to 29 who had mild COVID-19 (a few samples of this study predate the infection). Cell type and time point are not known. This chain uses TRBV7-9 with TRBJ2-3; no reliable D call. Sequencing was performed on PBMCs or a T cell subset sorted from them (not recorded which). The CDR3 spells CASSPVRGTDTQYF. The CDR3 DNA reads as TGTGCCAGCAGCCCGGTTAGGGGCACAGATACGCAGTATTTT.